These 18 T cell receptor beta chains were sequenced from one sample in a study of T cell responses to AZD1222 COVID-19 vaccine. TCRdb's table, derived via immunoSEQ multiplex PCR, lists solely in-frame clones and lacks some. The table has some 80,000 clones, roughly 88% seen once. Source: peripheral blood, taken 28 days after the second dose of the MenACWY control vaccine. Source of these receptors: an adult who received the MenACWY meningococcal vaccine as a control.

The chain employs TRBV5-1 and TRBJ2-7, with a weak D call TRBD1 (6 bases). This CDR3 spans 13 amino acids. Germline values: CDR1 SGHRS, CDR2 YFSETQ. With 2 bases removed from V and 6 bases from J, the gap between germline ends came to 12 bases. The CDR3 region is CASSLHRDIEQYF. CDR3 nucleotides: TGCGCCAGCAGCTTACACAGGGATATCGAGCAGTACTTC. The entire variable domain, with the rest obtained from reference TRBV5-1 and TRBJ2-7, is as follows: KAGVTQTPRYLIKTRGQQVTLSCSPISGHRSVSWYQQTPGQGLQFLFEYFSETQRNKGNFPGRFSGRQFSNSRSEMNVSTLELGDSALYLCASSLHRDIEQYFGPGTRLTVT.

This rearrangement joins TRBV4-2 to TRBJ1-1; D is unresolved. The ends were cut back, 1 base at V and 1 base at J, with 10 bases in the middle. The CDR3 loop spans 15 amino acids. In germline, CDR1 is LGHNA, CDR2 YNFKEQ. The CDR3 spells CASSQVPVTNTEAFF. CDR3 bases: TGTGCCAGCAGCCAAGTTCCGGTGACGAACACTGAAGCTTTCTTT.

The V and J genes are TRBV6-4 and TRBJ1-6; no clear D. The CDR3 is 13 residues long. In germline, CDR1 is MRHNA, CDR2 SNTAGT. Trimming took off 2 bases at V and 7 bases at J, with 6 bases between the two ends. The CDR3 DNA sequence: TGTGCCAGCAGTGACGTAGTGAATTCACCCCTCCACTTT. Translating it yields CASSDVVNSPLHF.

This rearrangement joins TRBV6-5 to TRBJ2-1; 10 bases align to TRBD2. The CDR3 is made up of 15 amino acids. Germline V gene lookup returns CDR1 MNHEY and CDR2 SVGAGI. V shed 2 bases and J 10 bases; nucleotides not matched to a gene: 8. The CDR3 is CASSYRASGGWEQFF. DNA for the CDR3: TGTGCCAGCAGTTACAGGGCTAGCGGGGGATGGGAGCAGTTCTTC.

The chain links TRBV4-1 to TRBJ1-6; 10 bases map to TRBD1. Losses at the gene ends were 4 bases for V and 5 bases for J; bases not matched to a gene: 5. Germline CDR1 is MGHRA and CDR2 is YSYEKL. CDR3 length: 16 residues. The CDR3 spells CASSRGQGPNNSPLHF. CDR3 DNA sequence: TGCGCCAGCAGCCGGGGACAGGGGCCGAATAATTCACCCCTCCACTTT.

The chain recombines TRBV7-2 with TRBJ2-5, with D possibly being TRBD2 (7 bases). Germline V gene data show CDR1 as SGHTA and CDR2 as FQGNSA. The CDR3 runs to 16 residues. V lost 6 bases, J lost 4 bases, and 21 bases lay in between. The CDR3: CASSPVGGPGGETQYF. The DNA of the CDR3 is TGTGCCAGCAGTCCCGTCGGGGGGCCTGGGGGAGAGACCCAGTACTTC.

The rearrangement uses TRBV29-1 and TRBJ1-1, with 12 bases identical to TRBD1. The CDR3 is made up of 15 amino acids. From germline, CDR1 is SQVTM and CDR2 ANQGSEA. V lost 6 bases, J lost 2 bases, and 7 bases stayed unmatched. For the CDR3, the DNA is TGCAGCGTGCCGGGACAGGGGGCCCCAAACACTGAAGCTTTCTTT. It encodes CSVPGQGAPNTEAFF.

CDR3 sequence reads: CASSLATGGKYEQYF. CDR3 bases: TGCGCCAGCAGCTTGGCCACAGGGGGCAAGTACGAGCAGTACTTC. V and J are TRBV5-1 and TRBJ2-7, with 9 bases that match TRBD1. The ends lost 0 bases at V and 4 bases at J; junction bases unmatched: 5. The CDR3 extends over 15 amino acids. Germline-derived CDR1 and CDR2 are SGHRS and YFSETQ.

The chain recombines TRBV6-5 with TRBJ1-1; TRBD1 matches at 7 bases. Germline-derived CDR1 and CDR2 are MNHEY and SVGAGI. V shed 5 bases, J shed 5 bases, and the junction held 8 bases outside the gene matches. CDR3 length: 14 amino acids. The DNA for the CDR3 is TGTGCCAGCAGTAGGCGACAGGGCCCTACTGAAGCTTTCTTT. Amino acid sequence: CASSRRQGPTEAFF.

The chain uses TRBV6-1 and TRBJ2-1; 8 bases fit TRBD1. CDR1 MNHNS and CDR2 SASEGT come from the germline V gene. This CDR3 is built from 16 residues. With V trimmed by 1 base and J by 4 bases, 6 bases remained unmatched. The DNA of the CDR3 is TGTGCCAGCAGTGAAGTCAGGGGGACAGGATACAATGAGCAGTTCTTC. As protein: CASSEVRGTGYNEQFF.

DNA of the CDR3: TGTGCCATCAGTGATGTGATAGAGATGTATAGTGAAGCTTTCTTT. Amino acids: CAISDVIEMYSEAFF. This chain connects TRBV10-3 to TRBJ1-1; D is unclear. The CDR3 loop spans 15 amino acids. CDR1 and CDR2 from the germline V gene are ENHRY and SYGVKD. V shed 3 bases and J shed 7 bases, with 18 bases lying between them.

This rearrangement joins TRBV11-3 to TRBJ2-2; TRBD1 or TRBD2 may be the D gene (7 bases each). With 4 bases removed from V and 2 bases from J, the gap between germline ends came to 14 bases. In germline, CDR1 is SGHNT, CDR2 YENEEA. CDR3 size: 16 residues. CDR3 DNA sequence: TGTGCCAGCAGCTCGTTCAGGGGGGGCAACACCGGGGAGCTGTTTTTT. This gives the protein CASSSFRGGNTGELFF.

This chain uses TRBV3-1 (or the pseudogene TRBV3-2) with TRBJ1-5, with D possibly being TRBD1 (6 bases). This CDR3 comprises 14 residues. V lost 3 bases and J lost 3, with 9 bases in between. The germline gives CDR1 LGHDT, CDR2 YNNKEL (reference sequence). This CDR3 is CASSHGQINQPQHF. The CDR3 DNA reads TGTGCCAGCAGCCACGGACAGATCAATCAGCCCCAGCATTTT.

For this clone: Additional DNA sequences in this sample encode the identical CDR3. The gene calls are TRBV30 and TRBJ1-3, with D unclear. CDR3 size: 13 residues. With 4 bases removed from V and 0 bases from J, the gap between germline ends came to 7 bases. Germline CDR1 and CDR2: GTSNPN and SVGIG (reference sequence). CDR3 in amino acids: CAWNRASGNTIYF. For the CDR3, the DNA is TGTGCCTGGAATCGGGCCTCTGGAAACACCATATATTTT.

This clone was counted a few times. The chain uses TRBV6-5 and TRBJ1-2, with TRBD1 matching over 8 bases. CDR3 size: 15 residues. Looked up from germline, CDR1 is MNHEY and CDR2 is SVGAGI. J gave up 4 bases and V 1 base, and 5 bases lay outside the gene matches. CDR3 sequence: CASSYWAGGLYGYTF. The CDR3 bases are TGTGCCAGCAGTTACTGGGCAGGGGGCCTCTATGGCTACACCTTC.

The chain has TRBV19 and TRBJ2-7, with a weak D call TRBD1 (5 bases). Germline-derived CDR1 and CDR2 are LNHDA and SQIVND (reference sequence). The ends were cut back, 5 bases at V and 3 bases at J, with 17 bases in the middle. The CDR3 loop spans 15 amino acids. DNA of the CDR3: TGTGCCAGTAGTCAAGCAGGGCCCGGAGTCTACGAGCAGTACTTC. Its translation: CASSQAGPGVYEQYF.

The chain is built from TRBV4-2 and TRBJ1-4; 7 positions match TRBD1. Germline V gives CDR1 LGHNA, CDR2 YNFKEQ. The CDR3 is 18 amino acids. V dropped 0 bases and J dropped 5; count of bases not matched to a gene: 12. CDR3 coding DNA: TGTGCCAGCAGCCAAGACCACTCCTCCGGGACAGAAAATGAAAAACTGTTTTTT. It codes for CASSQDHSSGTENEKLFF.

CDR3 residues: CAWRENSNQPQHF. The CDR3 DNA follows: TGTGCCTGGAGAGAAAATAGCAATCAGCCCCAGCATTTT. The chain joins TRBV30 to TRBJ1-5; D is undetermined. V was cut by 3 bases and J by 0 bases, with 6 bases left in between. The CDR3 contains 13 residues. Germline assignment: CDR1 GTSNPN and CDR2 SVGIG (reference sequence). The entire variable domain, with the rest obtained from reference TRBV30 and TRBJ1-5, is as follows: SQTIHQWPATLVQPVGSPLSLECTVEGTSNPNLYWYRQAAGRGLQLLFYSVGIGQISSEVPQNLSASRPQDRQFILSSKKLLLSDSGFYLCAWRENSNQPQHFGDGTRLSIL.